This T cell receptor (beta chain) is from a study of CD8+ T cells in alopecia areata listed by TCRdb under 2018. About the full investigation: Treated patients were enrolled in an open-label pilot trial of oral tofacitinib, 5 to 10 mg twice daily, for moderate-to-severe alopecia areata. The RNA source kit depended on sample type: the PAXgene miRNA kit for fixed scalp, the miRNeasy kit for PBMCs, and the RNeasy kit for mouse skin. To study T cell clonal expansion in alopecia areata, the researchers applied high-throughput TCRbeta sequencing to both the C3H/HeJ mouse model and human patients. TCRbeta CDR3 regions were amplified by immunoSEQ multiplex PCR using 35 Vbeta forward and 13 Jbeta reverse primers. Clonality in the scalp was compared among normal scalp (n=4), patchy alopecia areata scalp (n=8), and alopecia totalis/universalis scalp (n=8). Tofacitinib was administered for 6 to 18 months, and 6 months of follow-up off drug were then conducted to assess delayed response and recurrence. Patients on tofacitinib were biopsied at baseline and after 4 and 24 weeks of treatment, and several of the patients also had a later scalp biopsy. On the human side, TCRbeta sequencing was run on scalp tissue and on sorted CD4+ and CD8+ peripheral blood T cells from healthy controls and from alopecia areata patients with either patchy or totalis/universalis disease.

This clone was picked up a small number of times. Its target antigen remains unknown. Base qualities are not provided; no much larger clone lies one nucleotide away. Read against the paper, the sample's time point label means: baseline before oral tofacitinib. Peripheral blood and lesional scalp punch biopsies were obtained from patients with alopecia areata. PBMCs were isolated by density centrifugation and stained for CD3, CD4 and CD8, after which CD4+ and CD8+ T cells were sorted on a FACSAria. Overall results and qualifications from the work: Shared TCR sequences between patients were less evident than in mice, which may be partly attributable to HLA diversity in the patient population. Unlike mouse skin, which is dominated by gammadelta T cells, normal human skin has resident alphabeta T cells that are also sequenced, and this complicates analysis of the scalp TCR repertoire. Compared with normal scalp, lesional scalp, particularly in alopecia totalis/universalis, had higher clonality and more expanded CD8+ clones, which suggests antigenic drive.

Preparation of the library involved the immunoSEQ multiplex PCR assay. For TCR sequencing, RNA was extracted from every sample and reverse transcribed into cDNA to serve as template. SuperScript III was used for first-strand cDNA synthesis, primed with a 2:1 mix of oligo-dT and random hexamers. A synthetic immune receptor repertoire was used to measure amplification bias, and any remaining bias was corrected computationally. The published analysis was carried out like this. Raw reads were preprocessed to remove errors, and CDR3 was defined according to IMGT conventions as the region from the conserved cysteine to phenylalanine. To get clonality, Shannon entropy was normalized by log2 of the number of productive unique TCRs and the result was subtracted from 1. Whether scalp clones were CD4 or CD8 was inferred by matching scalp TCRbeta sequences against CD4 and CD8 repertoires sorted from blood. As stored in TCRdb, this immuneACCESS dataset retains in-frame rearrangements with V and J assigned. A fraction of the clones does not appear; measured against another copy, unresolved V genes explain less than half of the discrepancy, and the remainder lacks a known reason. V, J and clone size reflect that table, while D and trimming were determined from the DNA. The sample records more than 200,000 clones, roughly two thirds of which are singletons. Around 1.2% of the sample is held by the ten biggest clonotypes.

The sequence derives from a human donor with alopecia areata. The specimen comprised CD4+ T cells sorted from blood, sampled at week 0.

This receptor carries the CDR3 CSVGRIQETQYF. The base sequence is TGCAGCGTTGGTAGGATCCAAGAGACCCAGTACTTC. The chain couples TRBV29-1 to TRBJ2-5; the D segment cannot be called with confidence. For CDR1 and CDR2, the germline V gene lists SQVTM and ANQGSEA. The CDR3 goes from the cysteine to the phenylalanine over 12 residues. The sequence is cut down to CDR3 DNA, 36 bases in frame from base 1. The germline ends are 7 bases apart after V is trimmed by 4 bases and J by 1 base.